Presented here are 11 T cell receptor beta chains from one specimen sequenced in a study of blood T cell repertoires in COVID-19. Measured with immunoSEQ multiplex PCR; TCRdb has only the in-frame clones, and not every one. In the table there are about 290,000 clones, over 85% of which are singletons. The sequencing input was peripheral blood. The source of these receptors is a woman aged 25-40 years with COVID-19, enrolled during active disease.

The J gene is TRBJ1-1, the V gene TRBV13, with D possibly TRBD1 on 6 matching bases. V shed 4 bases and J shed 2 bases, with 11 bases lying between them. Germline assignment: CDR1 PRHDT and CDR2 FYEKMQ (reference sequence). This CDR3 comprises 14 residues. DNA of the CDR3: TGTGCCAGCAGCTACTTAGGGACAAACACTGAAGCTTTCTTT. It specifies CASSYLGTNTEAFF.

Only one count was recorded for this clone. The rearrangement joins TRBV3-1 (or the pseudogene TRBV3-2) to TRBJ2-2; maybe TRBD2 (6 bases). There are 14 residues in the CDR3. V was trimmed by 3 bases and J by 4 bases, leaving 9 bases between them. In germline, CDR1 is LGHDT, CDR2 YNNKEL (reference sequence). DNA for the CDR3: TGTGCCAGCAGCCAGGGGGGTAGCACCGGGGAGCTGTTTTTT. It specifies CASSQGGSTGELFF.

The V call is TRBV6-1, the J call TRBJ2-7, with D tentatively TRBD1 (6 bases). Trimming pared 4 bases from V and 4 bases from J, leaving 20 bases between. Per germline, CDR1 MNHNS and CDR2 SASEGT. The CDR3 sequence is 16 residues long. DNA of the CDR3: TGTGCCAGCAGTGCTCCCGAGGGGGTATCCCATTACGAGCAGTACTTC. Translating gives CASSAPEGVSHYEQYF.

The chain has TRBV7-9 and TRBJ1-2; D is ambiguous. The CDR3 runs 17 residues. The V end lost 1 base, the J end lost 0 bases, and 15 bases lay between the germline ends. Germline CDR1 and CDR2: SEHNR and FQNEAQ (reference sequence). The CDR3 DNA follows: TGTGCCAGCAGCTTAGTTAATGTGAGGGAAGCTAACTATGGCTACACCTTC. Its protein product is CASSLVNVREANYGYTF.

The chain couples TRBV6-1 to TRBJ2-3; TRBD2 aligns across 11 bases. J lost 2 bases, V lost 3 bases, and 13 bases had no gene match. The CDR3 contains 19 residues. Germline V gives CDR1 MNHNS, CDR2 SASEGT. In DNA, the CDR3 is TGTGCCAGCAGTGAGTTTAGGCTAGCGGGGGGTTGGGACACAGATACGCAGTATTTT. Its translation is CASSEFRLAGGWDTDTQYF.

This chain connects TRBV7-2 to TRBJ2-1, with 8 bases aligning to TRBD2. CDR1 is SGHTA and CDR2 is FQGNSA in the germline V gene. The trim removed 3 bases at V and 5 bases at J, leaving 6 bases unmatched. CDR3 length: 15 residues. CDR3 sequence (DNA): TGTGCCAGCAGCTTTAATAGCGGGGTGAACAATGAGCAGTTCTTC. This translates into CASSFNSGVNNEQFF.

This clone turned up a few times. The V and J genes are TRBV7-9 and TRBJ1-6, with D unclear. Germline values: CDR1 SEHNR, CDR2 FQNEAQ (reference sequence). V was trimmed by 4 bases and J by 3 bases, leaving 13 bases between them. The CDR3 is 16 residues long. The CDR3 DNA follows: TGTGCCAGCAGCTCCTTGGCAGGCCACTATAATTCACCCCTCCACTTT. Translated: CASSSLAGHYNSPLHF.

This chain joins TRBV10-2 and TRBJ2-3; maybe TRBD1 (5 bases). This CDR3 has 11 amino acids. Germline V gives CDR1 WSHSY, CDR2 SAAADI. The V gene lost 7 bases and the J gene lost 3 bases, with 5 bases spanning the gap. CDR3 loop: CASTGTDTQYF. CDR3 nucleotide sequence: TGCGCCAGCACAGGGACAGATACGCAGTATTTT.

The chain has TRBV5-1 and TRBJ2-3; 13 bases map to TRBD2. The V segment lost 3 bases and the J segment 8 bases; nucleotides outside the gene matches: 12. Germline-derived CDR1 and CDR2 are SGHRS and YFSETQ. The CDR3 consists of 17 residues. The CDR3 DNA follows: TGCGCCAGCAGCTCCCCACTAGCGGGGGGGTTGACGGGTACGCAGTATTTT. This translates into CASSSPLAGGLTGTQYF. The full variable domain, rest sourced from reference TRBV5-1 and TRBJ2-3, is KAGVTQTPRYLIKTRGQQVTLSCSPISGHRSVSWYQQTPGQGLQFLFEYFSETQRNKGNFPGRFSGRQFSNSRSEMNVSTLELGDSALYLCASSSPLAGGLTGTQYFGPGTRLTVL.

V is TRBV6-2 or TRBV6-3 and J is TRBJ2-5, with a tentative D call TRBD1 (5 bases). In germline, CDR1 is MNHEY, CDR2 SVGEGT. This CDR3 contains 14 residues. The V end was cut by 4 bases, the J end by 2 bases, with 11 bases between. The CDR3 loop reads CASSSRVSQETQYF. CDR3 nucleotide sequence: TGTGCCAGCAGTTCCAGGGTCTCACAAGAGACCCAGTACTTC.

The chain recombines TRBV18 with TRBJ2-5; TRBD1 agrees at 9 bases. CDR3 size: 15 residues. Germline CDR1 KGHSH, CDR2 LQKENI. The V segment lost 3 bases and the J segment 5 bases; nucleotides outside the gene matches: 7. CDR3 nucleotide sequence: TGTGCCAGCTCACCGGGACAGGGTACGGGGGAGACCCAGTACTTC. Translation gives CASSPGQGTGETQYF.